What follows describes a single T cell receptor beta chain. TCRdb's copy holds only in-frame clones and misses some; the assay was immunoSEQ multiplex PCR. Altogether 400,000 to 450,000 clones are present, about 92% being singletons, with the ten largest covering about 0.6%. V was cut by 6 bases and J by 2 bases, with 11 bases left in between. CDR3 length equals 15 residues. Germline CDR1 and CDR2: SGHTA and FQGTGA. These data are taken from a study of blood T cell repertoires in COVID-19. Turning to the study itself: Italy, Spain and the United States were the sources of the convalescent and acute COVID-19 samples. The analysed material was cDNA or gDNA that came from T cells, B-cell-depleted T cells, or PBMCs.

Sequencing was done on a sample of PBMCs or T cells enriched from blood (not recorded which). The chain recombines TRBV7-3 with TRBJ2-6; TRBD2 is a possible D gene (6 bases). This clonotype was sampled from a man younger than 35 who had recovered from COVID-19. The CDR3 sequence: CASSLGTAGANVLTF. The CDR3 coding sequence is TGTGCCAGCAGTTTAGGGACTGCTGGGGCCAACGTCCTGACTTTC.